What follows is one T cell receptor (beta chain) and its context. Its recognized antigen is unknown. No much larger clone exists at a distance of one base, and base qualities are not known. This entry is derived from a study of PD-L1 blockade in urothelial cancer (dated by TCRdb to the late 2010s). As for the study more broadly: All patients started therapy in the mid-2010s and received atezolizumab 1,200 mg intravenously every 3 weeks. Blood samples yielded a median of around 150,000 T cells and some 80,000 unique TCRs, with median clonality roughly 0.082. About 90% of the roughly 29 patients were identified as males with urothelial cancer of bladder origin, and a prior smoking history was reported by 18 of 29 patients. An ECOG performance status of 0 or 1 was recorded for the patients, and 0 to 3 prior chemotherapy regimens had been received by the patients. Pretreatment blood TCR-seq was available for under 35 patients, at least one posttreatment blood collection was obtained for about 24 patients, and tumor TCR-seq was available for about 24 patients. TCR sequencing covered pretreatment tumor samples and matched, serially collected peripheral blood taken before and after atezolizumab treatment. Somatic, immune and clinical correlates of response to PD-L1 blockade with atezolizumab in urothelial cancer were the focus of an exploratory multi-omic analysis. Blood samples were analyzed at two time points: 3 weeks after treatment start (second dose) and 6 weeks after treatment start. Durable clinical benefit was defined as a progression-free survival longer than 6 months, and TCR features were additionally tested against progression-free survival and overall survival. Nine patients reached durable clinical benefit, while 20 patients did not. In the same patients who had TCR sequencing, pretreatment tumors also underwent whole exome sequencing and RNA sequencing.

Synthetic TCR analog templates were spiked into each PCR to estimate absolute template abundance from read counts. The immunoSEQ assay was used to amplify TCRbeta CDR3 regions from genomic DNA with bias-controlled V and J gene primers. Rearranged TCRbeta segments were sequenced at approximately 20X coverage. In the authors' own workflow: Sequencing errors were corrected by clustering, and CDR3s were annotated against IMGT so that V, D and J genes could be assigned. Out-of-frame and stop-codon sequences were excluded, and only productive TCRbeta rearrangements were used in downstream analyses. Clonality was calculated as one minus the Shannon entropy normalized by the log of the number of unique productive sequences. Clones differing between time points or between blood and tumor were identified using Fisher's exact test with Benjamini-Hochberg correction, with an adjusted p below 0.01 applied as the threshold. TCRdb mirrors the immuneACCESS table, restricted to in-frame sequences. Some clones are absent from its copies; in checked studies, under half trace to an unresolved V gene, and the reason for the others is unknown. V, J and clone size derive from that table, while D and trimming were established from the DNA sequence. Present in this sample are 46,000 or so clones, nearly 90% of which were seen just once. About 7.6% of the sample goes to the ten largest clones.

General findings and caveats noted by the study authors: A pretreatment peripheral blood TCR clonality below the median was linked to improved progression-free and overall survival. Greater expansion of tumor-associated TCR clones in peripheral blood 3 weeks after the start of treatment was observed in patients with durable benefit (n of about 21, p = 0.022). Because of the small sample size (n ≈ 29) and the many exploratory analyses performed, the results are intended to be regarded as hypothesis-generating.

A total of approximately 27 patients with locally advanced or metastatic urothelial carcinoma, treated at Memorial Sloan Kettering on a trial protocol, made up the cohort. Peripheral blood mononuclear cells were collected pretreatment and during treatment, at between 1 and 8 total time points per patient. The Qiagen DNeasy Blood extraction kit was used to purify genomic DNA from total PBMCs and tumor samples. PBMCs were collected pretreatment and during treatment, and were isolated and stored as previously described. The source was PBMCs, collected around atezolizumab (anti-PD-L1) treatment. The clonotype was recovered from a man between 60 and 75 years old with urothelial cancer.

Here is the DNA: TGTGCCAGCAGCTTCGCAGCGGCGAGCTCCTACAATGAGCAGTTCTTC. Its protein reads: CASSFAAASSYNEQFF. The sequence joins TRBV7-3 to TRBJ2-1, with TRBD2 as a weak D call on 5 bases. CDR1 SGHTA and CDR2 FQGTGA are derived from the germline V gene. V sheds 3 bases and J sheds 0 bases, leaving 12 bases between their ends. The CDR3, from cysteine to phenylalanine, totals 16 residues. The retained sequence is limited to the CDR3, 48 bases, with the frame set at the first base.